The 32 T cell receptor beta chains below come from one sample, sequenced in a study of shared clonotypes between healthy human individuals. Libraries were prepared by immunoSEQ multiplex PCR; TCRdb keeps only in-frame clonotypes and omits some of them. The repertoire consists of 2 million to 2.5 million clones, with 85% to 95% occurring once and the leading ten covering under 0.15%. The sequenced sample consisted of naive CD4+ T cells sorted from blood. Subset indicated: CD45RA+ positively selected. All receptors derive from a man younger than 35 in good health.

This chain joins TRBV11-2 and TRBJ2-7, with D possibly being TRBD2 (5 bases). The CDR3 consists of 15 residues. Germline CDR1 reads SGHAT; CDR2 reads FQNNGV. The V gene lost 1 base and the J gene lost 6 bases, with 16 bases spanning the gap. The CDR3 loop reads CASSLVGLHAGEQYF. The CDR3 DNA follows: TGTGCCAGCAGCTTAGTTGGCCTGCACGCGGGCGAGCAGTACTTC.

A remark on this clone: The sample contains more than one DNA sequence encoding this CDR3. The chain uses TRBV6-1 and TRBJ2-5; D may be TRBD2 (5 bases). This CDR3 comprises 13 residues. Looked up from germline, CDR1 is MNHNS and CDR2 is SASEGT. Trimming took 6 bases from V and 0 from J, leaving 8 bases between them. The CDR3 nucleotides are TGTGCCAGCAGAGGACTGGACCAAGAGACCCAGTACTTC. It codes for CASRGLDQETQYF.

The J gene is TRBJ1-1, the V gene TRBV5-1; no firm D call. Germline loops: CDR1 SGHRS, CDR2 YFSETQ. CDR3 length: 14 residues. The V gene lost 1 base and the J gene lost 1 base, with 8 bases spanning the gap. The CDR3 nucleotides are TGCGCCAGCAGCTTGAACTTAGAGAACACTGAAGCTTTCTTT. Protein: CASSLNLENTEAFF. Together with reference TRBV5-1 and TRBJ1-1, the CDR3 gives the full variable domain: KAGVTQTPRYLIKTRGQQVTLSCSPISGHRSVSWYQQTPGQGLQFLFEYFSETQRNKGNFPGRFSGRQFSNSRSEMNVSTLELGDSALYLCASSLNLENTEAFFGQGTRLTVV.

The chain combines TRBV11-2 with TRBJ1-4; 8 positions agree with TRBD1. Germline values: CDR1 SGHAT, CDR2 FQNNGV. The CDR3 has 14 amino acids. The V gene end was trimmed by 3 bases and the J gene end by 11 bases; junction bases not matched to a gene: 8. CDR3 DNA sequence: TGTGCCAGCAGCTTGGACAGGGTAGTTGGCAAACTGTTTTTT. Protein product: CASSLDRVVGKLFF.

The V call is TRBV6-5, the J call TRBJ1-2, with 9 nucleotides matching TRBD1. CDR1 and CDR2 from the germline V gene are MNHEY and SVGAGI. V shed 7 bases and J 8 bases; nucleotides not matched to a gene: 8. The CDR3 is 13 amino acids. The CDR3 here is CASTRGTGQGYTF. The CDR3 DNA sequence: TGTGCCAGCACAAGAGGGACAGGGCAAGGCTACACCTTC.

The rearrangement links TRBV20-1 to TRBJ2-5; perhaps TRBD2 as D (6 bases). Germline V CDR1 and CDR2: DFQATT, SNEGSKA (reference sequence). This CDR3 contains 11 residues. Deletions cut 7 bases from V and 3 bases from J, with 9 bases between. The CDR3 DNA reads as TGCAGTGGGGCTAGCGAAGAGACCCAGTACTTC. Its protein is CSGASEETQYF.

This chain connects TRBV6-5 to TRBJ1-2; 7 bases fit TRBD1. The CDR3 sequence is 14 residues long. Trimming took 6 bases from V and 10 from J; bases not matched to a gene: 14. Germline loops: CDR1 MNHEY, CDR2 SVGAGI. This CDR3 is CASRFDQGVYDYTF. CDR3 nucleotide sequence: TGTGCCAGCAGGTTCGATCAGGGGGTTTACGACTACACCTTC.

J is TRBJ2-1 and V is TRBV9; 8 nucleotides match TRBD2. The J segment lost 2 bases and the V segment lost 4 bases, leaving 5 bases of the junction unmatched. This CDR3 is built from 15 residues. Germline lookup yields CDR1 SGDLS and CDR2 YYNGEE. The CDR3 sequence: CASSPRLAPYNEQFF. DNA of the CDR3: TGTGCCAGCAGCCCAAGACTAGCGCCCTACAATGAGCAGTTCTTC. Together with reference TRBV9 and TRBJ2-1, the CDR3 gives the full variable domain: DSGVTQTPKHLITATGQRVTLRCSPRSGDLSVYWYQQSLDQGLQFLIQYYNGEERAKGNILERFSAQQFPDLHSELNLSSLELGDSALYFCASSPRLAPYNEQFFGPGTRLTVL.

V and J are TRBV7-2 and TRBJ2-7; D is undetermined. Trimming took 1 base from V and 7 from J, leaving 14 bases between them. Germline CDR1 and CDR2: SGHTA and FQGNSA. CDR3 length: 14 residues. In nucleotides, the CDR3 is TGTGCCAGCAGCTTAGGTGCCGGGCCGGAAGAGCAGTACTTC. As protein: CASSLGAGPEEQYF.

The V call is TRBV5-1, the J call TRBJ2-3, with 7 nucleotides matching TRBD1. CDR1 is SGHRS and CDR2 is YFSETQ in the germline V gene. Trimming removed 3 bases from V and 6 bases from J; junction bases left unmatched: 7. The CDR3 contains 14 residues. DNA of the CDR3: TGCGCCAGCAGCTCTGGGACAGTCTCCGATACGCAGTATTTT. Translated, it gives CASSSGTVSDTQYF.

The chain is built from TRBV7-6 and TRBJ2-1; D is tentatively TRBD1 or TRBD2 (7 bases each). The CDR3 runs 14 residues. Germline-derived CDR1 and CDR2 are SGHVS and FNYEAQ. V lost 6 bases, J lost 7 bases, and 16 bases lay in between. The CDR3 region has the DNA TGTGCCAGCAGTCAGGGGGGGTTGTTGAATGAGCAGTTCTTC. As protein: CASSQGGLLNEQFF.

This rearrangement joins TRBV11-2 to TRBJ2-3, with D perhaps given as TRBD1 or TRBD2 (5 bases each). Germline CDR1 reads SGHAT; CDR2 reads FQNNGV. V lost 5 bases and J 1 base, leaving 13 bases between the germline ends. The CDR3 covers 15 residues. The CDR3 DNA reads TGTGCCAGCAGCCGGGGTGGCAGGGGCACAGATACGCAGTATTTT. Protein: CASSRGGRGTDTQYF. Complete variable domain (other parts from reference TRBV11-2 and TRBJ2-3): EAGVAQSPRYKIIEKRQSVAFWCNPISGHATLYWYQQILGQGPKLLIQFQNNGVVDDSQLPKDRFSAERLKGVDSTLKIQPAKLEDSAVYLCASSRGGRGTDTQYFGPGTRLTVL.

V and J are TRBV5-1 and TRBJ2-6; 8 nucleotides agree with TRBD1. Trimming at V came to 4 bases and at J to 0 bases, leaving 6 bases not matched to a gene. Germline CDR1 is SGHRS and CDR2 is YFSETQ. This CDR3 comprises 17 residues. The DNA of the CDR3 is TGCGCCAGCAGCCCGGGACAGGTTCCCTCTGGGGCCAACGTCCTGACTTTC. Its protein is CASSPGQVPSGANVLTF.

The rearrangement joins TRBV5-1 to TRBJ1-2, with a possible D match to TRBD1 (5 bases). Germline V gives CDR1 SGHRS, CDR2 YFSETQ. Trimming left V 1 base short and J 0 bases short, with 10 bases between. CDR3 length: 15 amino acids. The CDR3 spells CASSLTGPANYGYTF. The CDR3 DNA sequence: TGCGCCAGCAGCTTGACAGGCCCAGCTAACTATGGCTACACCTTC.

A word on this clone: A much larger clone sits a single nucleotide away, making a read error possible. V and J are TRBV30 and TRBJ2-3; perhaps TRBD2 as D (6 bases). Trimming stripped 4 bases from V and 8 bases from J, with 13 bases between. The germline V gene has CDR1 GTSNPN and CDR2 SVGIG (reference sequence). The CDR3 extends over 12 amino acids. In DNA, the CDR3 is TGTGCCTGGACTAGCGTGGGGGGTACGCAGTATTTT. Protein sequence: CAWTSVGGTQYF.

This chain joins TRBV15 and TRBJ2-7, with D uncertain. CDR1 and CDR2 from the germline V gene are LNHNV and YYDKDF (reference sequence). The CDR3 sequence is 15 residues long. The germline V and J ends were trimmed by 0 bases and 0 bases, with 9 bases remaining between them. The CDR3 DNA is TGTGCCACCAGCAGAGATCCCACGAACTCCTACGAGCAGTACTTC. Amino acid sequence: CATSRDPTNSYEQYF.

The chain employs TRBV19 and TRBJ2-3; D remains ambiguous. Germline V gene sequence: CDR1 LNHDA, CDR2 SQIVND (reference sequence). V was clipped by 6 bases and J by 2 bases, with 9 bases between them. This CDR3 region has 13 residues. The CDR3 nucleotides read TGTGCCAGTAGGATCAAACCCACAGATACGCAGTATTTT. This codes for CASRIKPTDTQYF.

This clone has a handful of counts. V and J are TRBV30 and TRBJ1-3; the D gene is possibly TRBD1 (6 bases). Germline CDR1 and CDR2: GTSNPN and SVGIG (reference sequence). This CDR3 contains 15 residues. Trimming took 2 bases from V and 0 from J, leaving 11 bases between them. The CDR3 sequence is CAWSRDTNSGNTIYF. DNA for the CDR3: TGTGCCTGGAGTCGGGACACTAACTCTGGAAACACCATATATTTT. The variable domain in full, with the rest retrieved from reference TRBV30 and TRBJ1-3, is SQTIHQWPATLVQPVGSPLSLECTVEGTSNPNLYWYRQAAGRGLQLLFYSVGIGQISSEVPQNLSASRPQDRQFILSSKKLLLSDSGFYLCAWSRDTNSGNTIYFGEGSWLTVV.

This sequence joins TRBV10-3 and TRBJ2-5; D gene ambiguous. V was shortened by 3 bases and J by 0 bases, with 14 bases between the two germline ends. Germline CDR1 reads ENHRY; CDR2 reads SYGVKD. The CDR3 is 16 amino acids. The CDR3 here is CAISERPLGNQETQYF. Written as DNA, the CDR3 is TGTGCCATCAGTGAAAGGCCTTTGGGGAACCAAGAGACCCAGTACTTC.

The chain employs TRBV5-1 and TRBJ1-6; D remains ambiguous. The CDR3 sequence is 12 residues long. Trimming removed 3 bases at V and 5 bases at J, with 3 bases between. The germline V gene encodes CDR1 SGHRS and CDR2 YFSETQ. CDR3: CASSSDNSPLHF. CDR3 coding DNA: TGCGCCAGCAGCTCGGATAATTCACCCCTCCACTTT.

CDR3 bases: TGTGCCAGCAGCTTAGTCGGGCGGGGGGGCACAGATACGCAGTATTTT. Translated: CASSLVGRGGTDTQYF. The chain has TRBV13 and TRBJ2-3; 8 positions match TRBD2. Looked up from germline, CDR1 is PRHDT and CDR2 is FYEKMQ (reference sequence). This CDR3 has 16 amino acids. Losses at the gene ends were 1 base for V and 1 base for J; bases not matched to a gene: 4.

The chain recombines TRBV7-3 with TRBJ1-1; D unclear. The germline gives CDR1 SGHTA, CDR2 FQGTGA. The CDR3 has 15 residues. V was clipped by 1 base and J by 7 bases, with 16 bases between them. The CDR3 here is CASSLNAQGTGEAFF. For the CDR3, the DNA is TGTGCCAGCAGCTTAAATGCCCAAGGTACGGGTGAAGCTTTCTTT.

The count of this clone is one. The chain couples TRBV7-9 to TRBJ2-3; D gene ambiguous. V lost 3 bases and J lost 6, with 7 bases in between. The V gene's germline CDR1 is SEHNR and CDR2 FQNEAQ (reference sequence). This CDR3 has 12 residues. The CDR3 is CASSLVFDTQYF. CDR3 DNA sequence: TGTGCCAGCAGCTTGGTTTTTGATACGCAGTATTTT.

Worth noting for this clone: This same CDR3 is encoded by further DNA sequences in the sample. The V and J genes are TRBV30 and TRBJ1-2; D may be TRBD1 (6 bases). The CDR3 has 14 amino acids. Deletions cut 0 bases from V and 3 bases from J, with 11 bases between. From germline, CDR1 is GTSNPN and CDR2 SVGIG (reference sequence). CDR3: CAWSVLGADYGYTF. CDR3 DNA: TGTGCCTGGAGTGTACTGGGGGCTGACTATGGCTACACCTTC.

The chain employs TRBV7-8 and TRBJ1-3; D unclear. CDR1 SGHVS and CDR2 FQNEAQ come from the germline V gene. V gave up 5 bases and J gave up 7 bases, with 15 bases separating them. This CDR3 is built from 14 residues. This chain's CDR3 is CASSPPPTPNTIYF. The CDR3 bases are TGTGCCAGCAGCCCCCCACCCACCCCGAACACCATATATTTT. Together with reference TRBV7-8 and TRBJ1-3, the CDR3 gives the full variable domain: GAGVSQSPRYKVAKRGQDVALRCDPISGHVSLFWYQQALGQGPEFLTYFQNEAQLDKSGLPSDRFFAERPEGSVSTLKIQRTQQEDSAVYLCASSPPPTPNTIYFGEGSWLTVV.

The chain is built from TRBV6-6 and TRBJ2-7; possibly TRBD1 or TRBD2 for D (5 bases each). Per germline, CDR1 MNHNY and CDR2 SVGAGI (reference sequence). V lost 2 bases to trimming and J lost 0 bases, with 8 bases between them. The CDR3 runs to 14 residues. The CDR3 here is CASSYEGSSYEQYF. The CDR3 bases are TGTGCCAGCAGTTACGAGGGGTCCTCCTACGAGCAGTACTTC.

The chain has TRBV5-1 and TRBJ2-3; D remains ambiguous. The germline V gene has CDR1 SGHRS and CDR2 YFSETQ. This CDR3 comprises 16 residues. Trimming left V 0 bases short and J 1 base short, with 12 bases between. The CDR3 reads CASSLGARSGTDTQYF. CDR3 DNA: TGCGCCAGCAGCTTGGGGGCAAGGTCTGGCACAGATACGCAGTATTTT.

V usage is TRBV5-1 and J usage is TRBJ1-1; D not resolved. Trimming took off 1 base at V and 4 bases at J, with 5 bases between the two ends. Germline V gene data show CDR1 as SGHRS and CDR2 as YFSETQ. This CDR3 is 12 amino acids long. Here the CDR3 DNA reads TGCGCCAGCAGCTTGATTGGCACTGAAGCTTTCTTT. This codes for CASSLIGTEAFF.

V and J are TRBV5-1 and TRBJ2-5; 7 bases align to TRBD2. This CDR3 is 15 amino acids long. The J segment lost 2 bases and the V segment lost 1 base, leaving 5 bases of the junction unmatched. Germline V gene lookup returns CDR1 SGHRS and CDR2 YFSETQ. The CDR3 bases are TGCGCCAGCAGCTTGCGCGGGGGAAAGCAAGAGACCCAGTACTTC. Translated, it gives CASSLRGGKQETQYF. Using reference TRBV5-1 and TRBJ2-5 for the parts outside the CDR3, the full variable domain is KAGVTQTPRYLIKTRGQQVTLSCSPISGHRSVSWYQQTPGQGLQFLFEYFSETQRNKGNFPGRFSGRQFSNSRSEMNVSTLELGDSALYLCASSLRGGKQETQYFGPGTRLLVL.

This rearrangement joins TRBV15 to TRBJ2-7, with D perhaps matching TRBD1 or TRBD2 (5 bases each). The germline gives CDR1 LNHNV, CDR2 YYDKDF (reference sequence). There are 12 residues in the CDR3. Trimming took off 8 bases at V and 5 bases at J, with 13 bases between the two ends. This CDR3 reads CATSKGTNEQYF. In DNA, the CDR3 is TGTGCCACCTCCAAGGGGACGAACGAGCAGTACTTC.

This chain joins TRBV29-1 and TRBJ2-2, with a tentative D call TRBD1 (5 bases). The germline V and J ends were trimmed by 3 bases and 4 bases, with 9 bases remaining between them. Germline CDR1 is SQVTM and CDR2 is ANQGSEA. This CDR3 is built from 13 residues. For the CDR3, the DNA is TGCAGCGTTGACAGGGATGTCACCGGGGAGCTGTTTTTT. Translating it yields CSVDRDVTGELFF.

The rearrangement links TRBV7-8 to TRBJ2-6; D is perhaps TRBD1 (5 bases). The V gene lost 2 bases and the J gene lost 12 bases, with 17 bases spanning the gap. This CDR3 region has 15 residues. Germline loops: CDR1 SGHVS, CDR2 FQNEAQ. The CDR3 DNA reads TGTGCCAGCAGCTTAACCCCCAGGGTGTTAGGCGTCCTGACTTTC. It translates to CASSLTPRVLGVLTF.